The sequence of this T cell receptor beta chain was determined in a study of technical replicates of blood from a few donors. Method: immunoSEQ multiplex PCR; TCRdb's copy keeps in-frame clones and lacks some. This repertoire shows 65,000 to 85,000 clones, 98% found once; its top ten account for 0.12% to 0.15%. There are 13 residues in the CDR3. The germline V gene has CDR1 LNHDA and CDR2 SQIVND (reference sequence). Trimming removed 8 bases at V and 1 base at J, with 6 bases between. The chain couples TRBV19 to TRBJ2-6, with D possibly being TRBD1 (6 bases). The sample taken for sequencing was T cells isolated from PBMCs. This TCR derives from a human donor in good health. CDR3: CASGTSGANVLTF. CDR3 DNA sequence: TGTGCCAGTGGGACATCTGGGGCCAACGTCCTGACTTTC.